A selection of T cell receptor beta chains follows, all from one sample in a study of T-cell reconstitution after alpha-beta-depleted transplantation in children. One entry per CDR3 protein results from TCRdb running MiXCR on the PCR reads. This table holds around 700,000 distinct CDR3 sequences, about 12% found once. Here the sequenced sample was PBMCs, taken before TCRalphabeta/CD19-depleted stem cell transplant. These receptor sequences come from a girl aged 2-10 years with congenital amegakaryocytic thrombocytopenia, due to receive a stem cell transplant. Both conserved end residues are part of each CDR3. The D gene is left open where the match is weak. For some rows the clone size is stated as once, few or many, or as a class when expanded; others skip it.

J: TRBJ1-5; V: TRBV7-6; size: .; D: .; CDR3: CASSLNMGGNQPQHF; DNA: TGTGCCAGCAGCTTAAACATGGGAGGGAATCAGCCCCAGCATTTT
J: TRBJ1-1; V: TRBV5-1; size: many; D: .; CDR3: CASSLLPGKNTEAFF; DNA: TGCGCCAGCAGCTTGCTTCCGGGTAAGAACACTGAAGCTTTCTTT
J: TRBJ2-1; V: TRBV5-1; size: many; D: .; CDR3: CASIQNKTAYRYNEQFF; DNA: TGCGCCAGCATCCAAAACAAGACTGCCTACCGTTACAATGAGCAGTTCTTC
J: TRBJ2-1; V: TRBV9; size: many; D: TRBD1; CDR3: CASSSRRPGQISYNEQFF; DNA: TGTGCCAGCAGCTCGCGGAGACCGGGACAGATTTCCTACAATGAGCAGTTCTTC
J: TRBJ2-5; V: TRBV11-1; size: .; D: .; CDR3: CASSLGPGSSGKTQYF; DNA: TGTGCCAGCAGCTTAGGACCGGGATCATCGGGAAAGACCCAGTACTTC
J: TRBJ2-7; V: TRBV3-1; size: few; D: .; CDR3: CASSHISYEQYF; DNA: TGTGCCAGCAGCCATATTTCCTACGAGCAGTACTTC
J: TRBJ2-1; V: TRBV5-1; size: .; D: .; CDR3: CASSLFQGGTYNEQFF; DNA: TGCGCCAGCAGCTTGTTTCAGGGAGGCACCTACAATGAGCAGTTCTTC
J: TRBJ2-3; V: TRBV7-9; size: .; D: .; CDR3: CASSPLAGRDTQYF; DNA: TGTGCCAGCAGCCCGCTGGCGGGTCGGGATACGCAGTATTTT
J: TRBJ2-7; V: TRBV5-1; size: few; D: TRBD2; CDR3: CASRSTSGKYEQYF; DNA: TGCGCCAGCCGTTCGACTAGCGGGAAATACGAGCAGTACTTC
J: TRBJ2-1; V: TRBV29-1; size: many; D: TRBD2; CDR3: CSSRTSGFNEQFF; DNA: TGCAGCAGCCGGACTAGCGGGTTCAATGAGCAGTTCTTC
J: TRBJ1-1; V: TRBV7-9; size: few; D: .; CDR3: CASSPHPPEAFF; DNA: TGTGCCAGCAGCCCCCATCCCCCTGAAGCTTTCTTT
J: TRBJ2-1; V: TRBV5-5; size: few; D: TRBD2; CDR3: CASSLKLAGVDEQFF; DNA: TGTGCCAGCAGCCTGAAACTAGCGGGAGTCGATGAGCAGTTCTTC
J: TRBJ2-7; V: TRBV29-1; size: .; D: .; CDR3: CSVETLGYEQYF; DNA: TGCAGCGTTGAAACGCTGGGGTACGAGCAGTACTTC
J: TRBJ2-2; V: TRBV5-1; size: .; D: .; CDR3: CASSPEGFTGELFF; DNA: TGCGCCAGCAGCCCGGAGGGCTTCACCGGGGAGCTGTTTTTT
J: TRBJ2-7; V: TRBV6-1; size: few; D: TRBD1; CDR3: CASSDPGTVYEQYF; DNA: TGTGCCAGCAGTGATCCCGGGACAGTCTACGAGCAGTACTTC
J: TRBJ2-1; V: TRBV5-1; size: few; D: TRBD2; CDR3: CASSQGLYPSGGAFGSYNEQFF; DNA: TGCGCCAGCAGCCAAGGACTATATCCATCGGGGGGTGCTTTTGGCTCCTACAATGAGCAGTTCTTC
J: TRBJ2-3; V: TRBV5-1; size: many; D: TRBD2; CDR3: CASSLEAGGTDTQYF; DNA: TGCGCCAGCAGCTTGGAGGCGGGAGGCACAGATACGCAGTATTTT
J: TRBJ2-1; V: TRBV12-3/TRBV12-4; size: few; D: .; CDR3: CASSFTLAGYNEQFF; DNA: TGTGCCAGCAGTTTCACACTAGCAGGGTACAATGAGCAGTTCTTC
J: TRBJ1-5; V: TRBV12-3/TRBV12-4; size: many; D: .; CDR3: CASSLESGHQPQHF; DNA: TGTGCCAGCAGTTTAGAGTCAGGTCATCAGCCCCAGCATTTT
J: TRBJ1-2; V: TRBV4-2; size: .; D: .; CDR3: CASSLQQEGYTF; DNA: TGTGCCAGCAGCCTCCAACAGGAGGGCTACACCTTC